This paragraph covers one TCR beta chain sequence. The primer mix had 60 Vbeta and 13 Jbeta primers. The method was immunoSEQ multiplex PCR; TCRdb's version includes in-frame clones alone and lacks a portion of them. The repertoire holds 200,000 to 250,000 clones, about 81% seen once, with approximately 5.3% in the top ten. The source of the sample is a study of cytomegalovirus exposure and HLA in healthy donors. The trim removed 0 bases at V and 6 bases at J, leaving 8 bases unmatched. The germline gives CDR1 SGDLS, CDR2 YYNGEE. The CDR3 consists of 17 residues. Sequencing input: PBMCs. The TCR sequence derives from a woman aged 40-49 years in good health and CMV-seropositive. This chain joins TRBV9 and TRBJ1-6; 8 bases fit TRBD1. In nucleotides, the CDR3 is TGTGCCAGCAGCGTAGCCCCGGGTGGACAGGGTAATTCACCCCTCCACTTT. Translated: CASSVAPGGQGNSPLHF.